This T cell receptor (beta chain) was captured by sequencing in a study of blood T cell repertoires in COVID-19. This clone was observed a few times. Sequencing used immunoSEQ multiplex PCR; TCRdb keeps in-frame clones, though not all of them. The sample contains around 150,000 clones, under 80% of which appear only once. Germline values: CDR1 SGHTS, CDR2 YDEGEE. The V segment lost 3 bases and the J segment 2 bases; nucleotides outside the gene matches: 2. The CDR3 has 14 residues. The origin of this receptor is a man aged 55 to 70 with acute or convalescent COVID-19. Sequenced sample: peripheral blood. The chain carries TRBV5-8 and TRBJ2-7, with TRBD1 matching 10 bases. CDR3 DNA sequence: TGTGCCAGCAGCTCCGGGACAGGGGCCTACGAGCAGTACTTC. It encodes CASSSGTGAYEQYF.